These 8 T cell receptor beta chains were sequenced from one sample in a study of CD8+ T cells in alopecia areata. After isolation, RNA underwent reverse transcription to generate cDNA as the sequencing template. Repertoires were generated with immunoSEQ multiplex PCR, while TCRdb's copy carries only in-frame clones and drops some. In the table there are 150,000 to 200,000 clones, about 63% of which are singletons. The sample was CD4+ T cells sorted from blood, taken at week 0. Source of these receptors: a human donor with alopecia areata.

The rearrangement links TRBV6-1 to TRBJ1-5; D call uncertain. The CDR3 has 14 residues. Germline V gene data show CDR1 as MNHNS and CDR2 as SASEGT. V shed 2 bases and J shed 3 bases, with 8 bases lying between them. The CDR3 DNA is TGTGCCAGCAGTGAACCGGCCACCAATCAGCCCCAGCATTTT. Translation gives CASSEPATNQPQHF.

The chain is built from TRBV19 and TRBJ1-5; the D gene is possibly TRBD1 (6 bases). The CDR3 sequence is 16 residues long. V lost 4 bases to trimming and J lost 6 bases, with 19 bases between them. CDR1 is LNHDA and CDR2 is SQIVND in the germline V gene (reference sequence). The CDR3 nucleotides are TGTGCCAGTAGTACCCCGACAGGCGGCTTAGGTCAGCCCCAGCATTTT. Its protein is CASSTPTGGLGQPQHF.

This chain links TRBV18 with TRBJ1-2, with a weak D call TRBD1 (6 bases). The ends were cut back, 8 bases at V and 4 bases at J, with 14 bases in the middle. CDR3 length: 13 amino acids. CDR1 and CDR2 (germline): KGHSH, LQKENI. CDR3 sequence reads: CASRFGTIYGYTF. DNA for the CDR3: TGTGCCAGCCGCTTCGGGACAATCTATGGCTACACCTTC.

CDR3 region: CSAVTGRVAAQHF. The CDR3 bases are TGCAGCGCCGTGACAGGTAGGGTCGCGGCCCAGCATTTT. The genes are TRBV29-1 and TRBJ1-5, with D perhaps TRBD1 (6 bases). Trimming pared 7 bases from V and 11 bases from J, leaving 21 bases between. This CDR3 is 13 amino acids long. Germline V gene sequence: CDR1 SQVTM, CDR2 ANQGSEA. The whole variable domain, remainder taken from reference TRBV29-1 and TRBJ1-5, is SAVISQKPSRDICQRGTSLTIQCQVDSQVTMMFWYRQQPGQSLTLIATANQGSEATYESGFVIDKFPISRPNLTFSTLTVSNMSPEDSSIYLCSAVTGRVAAQHFGDGTRLSIL.

The CDR3 protein is CASSQGQGATTEAFF. CDR3 sequence (DNA): TGTGCCAGCAGCCAAGGGCAGGGGGCTACCACTGAAGCTTTCTTT. The chain recombines TRBV4-2 with TRBJ1-1, with TRBD1 matching 8 bases. Germline V lookup: CDR1 LGHNA, CDR2 YNFKEQ. The trim removed 1 base at V and 4 bases at J, leaving 5 bases unmatched. The CDR3 sequence is 15 residues long.

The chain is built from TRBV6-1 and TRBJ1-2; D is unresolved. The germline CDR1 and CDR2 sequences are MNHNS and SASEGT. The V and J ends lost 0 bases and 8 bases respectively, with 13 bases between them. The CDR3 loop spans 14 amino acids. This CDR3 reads CASSEAMSSGGYTF. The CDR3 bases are TGTGCCAGCAGTGAAGCCATGAGCTCGGGGGGCTACACCTTC.

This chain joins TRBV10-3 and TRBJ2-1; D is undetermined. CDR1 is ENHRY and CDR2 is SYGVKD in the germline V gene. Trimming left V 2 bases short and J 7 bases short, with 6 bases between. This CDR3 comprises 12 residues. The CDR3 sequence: CAISETPNEQFF. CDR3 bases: TGTGCCATCAGTGAGACACCTAATGAGCAGTTCTTC.

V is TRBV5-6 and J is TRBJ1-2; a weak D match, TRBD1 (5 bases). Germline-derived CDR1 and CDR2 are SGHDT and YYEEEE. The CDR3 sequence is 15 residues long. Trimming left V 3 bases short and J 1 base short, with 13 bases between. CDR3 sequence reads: CASSSPDTFNYGYTF. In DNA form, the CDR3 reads TGTGCCAGCAGCTCACCGGACACCTTTAACTATGGCTACACCTTC.